Listed below are T cell receptor beta chains from one sample, sequenced in a study of OX40 agonist ivuxolimab in advanced cancers. Assay used: immunoSEQ multiplex PCR; TCRdb lists only in-frame clones, some missing. Of tens of thousands of clones detected, about 86% appear once; the ten largest clones hold approximately 1.6%. Material: CD4+ or CD8+ T cells sorted from blood, obtained in a trial of the OX40 agonist ivuxolimab. The source is an adult with an advanced solid tumor such as melanoma, head and neck, liver or kidney cancer. CDR3s include the opening cysteine and the closing phenylalanine or tryptophan. Fields, in order: D gene, V gene, J gene, clone size, CDR3 DNA, CDR3 protein. A D gene is named only where the DNA matches it firmly. Size is omitted from some rows. Given values are once, few, many or a class for expanded clones.

d_call: TRBD1
v_call: TRBV5-6
j_call: TRBJ2-3
clone_size: NA
cdr3_nt: TGTGCCAGCAGCTTACGACAGGGCTTCACAGATACGCAGTATTTT
cdr3_aa: CASSLRQGFTDTQYF

d_call: NA
v_call: TRBV5-1
j_call: TRBJ2-3
clone_size: NA
cdr3_nt: TGCGCCAGCAGCTTGGACAGGATGACAGATACGCAGTATTTT
cdr3_aa: CASSLDRMTDTQYF

d_call: NA
v_call: TRBV10-3
j_call: TRBJ1-6
clone_size: NA
cdr3_nt: TGTGCCATCAGTGAGCCAGGACGGAATTCACCCCTCCACTTT
cdr3_aa: CAISEPGRNSPLHF

d_call: NA
v_call: TRBV18
j_call: TRBJ1-1
clone_size: NA
cdr3_nt: TGTGCCAGCTCACCTTCCCGGGGGAACACTGAAGCTTTCTTT
cdr3_aa: CASSPSRGNTEAFF

d_call: TRBD1
v_call: TRBV4-2
j_call: TRBJ1-1
clone_size: NA
cdr3_nt: TGTGCCAGCAGCGCCCCCGGGACAGCTATGAACACTGAAGCTTTCTTT
cdr3_aa: CASSAPGTAMNTEAFF

d_call: NA
v_call: TRBV6-5
j_call: TRBJ1-5
clone_size: NA
cdr3_nt: TGTGCCAGCAGTATGGACGGCAATCAGCCCCAGCATTTT
cdr3_aa: CASSMDGNQPQHF

d_call: NA
v_call: TRBV7-2
j_call: TRBJ2-7
clone_size: NA
cdr3_nt: TGTGCCAGCAGCTTATTAGAAGGGGGGGAGCAGTACTTC
cdr3_aa: CASSLLEGGEQYF

d_call: NA
v_call: TRBV7-8
j_call: TRBJ2-2
clone_size: NA
cdr3_nt: TGTGCCAGCAGCTTAGAAGCGGGCGGGAACACCGGGGAGCTGTTTTTT
cdr3_aa: CASSLEAGGNTGELFF

d_call: TRBD2
v_call: TRBV6-5
j_call: TRBJ2-7
clone_size: NA
cdr3_nt: TGTGCCAGCAGGCCTAGCGGGAACTCCTACGAGCAGTACTTC
cdr3_aa: CASRPSGNSYEQYF

d_call: TRBD1
v_call: TRBV6-5
j_call: TRBJ2-1
clone_size: NA
cdr3_nt: TGTGCCAGCAGTAGGGGACAGGGGTACAATGAGCAGTTCTTC
cdr3_aa: CASSRGQGYNEQFF

d_call: NA
v_call: TRBV5-8
j_call: TRBJ2-5
clone_size: NA
cdr3_nt: TGTGCCAGCAGCATTGGCCGGGACTCTGGGGTCCAAGAGACCCAGTACTTC
cdr3_aa: CASSIGRDSGVQETQYF

d_call: NA
v_call: TRBV13
j_call: TRBJ2-7
clone_size: NA
cdr3_nt: TGTGCCAGCAGCACCCTCGGAGCGCTGTACGAGCAGTACTTC
cdr3_aa: CASSTLGALYEQYF

d_call: TRBD2
v_call: TRBV5-1
j_call: TRBJ2-1
clone_size: NA
cdr3_nt: TGCGCCAGCAGCTTGGCCCAGCGGGGGTACAATGAGCAGTTCTTC
cdr3_aa: CASSLAQRGYNEQFF

d_call: NA
v_call: TRBV7-8
j_call: TRBJ2-3
clone_size: few
cdr3_nt: TGTGCCAGCAGCCCAAGGCAGGGCCGGGCAGATACGCAGTATTTT
cdr3_aa: CASSPRQGRADTQYF

d_call: TRBD2
v_call: TRBV2
j_call: TRBJ2-7
clone_size: NA
cdr3_nt: TGTGCCAGCAGCCCTTGGGGTAGCGGGAACTACGAGCAGTACTTC
cdr3_aa: CASSPWGSGNYEQYF

d_call: TRBD1
v_call: TRBV23-1
j_call: TRBJ1-5
clone_size: NA
cdr3_nt: TGCGCCAGCAGTCACCGGGACAGGGATCAGCCCCAGCATTTT
cdr3_aa: CASSHRDRDQPQHF

d_call: TRBD2
v_call: TRBV5-4
j_call: TRBJ2-7
clone_size: NA
cdr3_nt: TGTGCCAGCAGCGACGGACTAGCGGGGTCCTACGAGCAGTACTTC
cdr3_aa: CASSDGLAGSYEQYF

d_call: NA
v_call: TRBV18
j_call: TRBJ2-7
clone_size: NA
cdr3_nt: TGTGCCAGCTCCCTTAATACCTACGAGCAGTACTTC
cdr3_aa: CASSLNTYEQYF

d_call: NA
v_call: TRBV6-5
j_call: TRBJ2-6
clone_size: NA
cdr3_nt: TGTGCCAGCAGCCGGCTTTTTGGGGCCAACGTCCTGACTTTC
cdr3_aa: CASSRLFGANVLTF

d_call: NA
v_call: TRBV28
j_call: TRBJ2-3
clone_size: NA
cdr3_nt: TGTGCCAGCAGTTTACTCACAGATACGCAGTATTTT
cdr3_aa: CASSLLTDTQYF

d_call: TRBD1
v_call: TRBV6-5
j_call: TRBJ1-1
clone_size: once
cdr3_nt: TGTGCCAGCAGTTACGGTTCAGGGGGGACCACTGAAGCTTTCTTT
cdr3_aa: CASSYGSGGTTEAFF

d_call: NA
v_call: TRBV10-2
j_call: TRBJ2-2
clone_size: NA
cdr3_nt: TGCGCCAGCATGGGTGGCAAGCGGGCAAACGACACCGGGGAGCTGTTTTTT
cdr3_aa: CASMGGKRANDTGELFF

d_call: NA
v_call: TRBV12-5
j_call: TRBJ2-7
clone_size: NA
cdr3_nt: TGTGCTAGTGGTTTGCCGAGAGGAGGGACAGCCTACTACGAGCAGTACTTC
cdr3_aa: CASGLPRGGTAYYEQYF

d_call: NA
v_call: TRBV7-2
j_call: TRBJ1-4
clone_size: NA
cdr3_nt: TGTGCCAGCAGCTTTTCCGGGACCAATGAAAAACTGTTTTTT
cdr3_aa: CASSFSGTNEKLFF

d_call: NA
v_call: TRBV5-1
j_call: TRBJ2-7
clone_size: NA
cdr3_nt: TGCGCCAGCAGCTCAGCGGACAGCTCCTACGAGCAGTACTTC
cdr3_aa: CASSSADSSYEQYF

d_call: TRBD1
v_call: TRBV27
j_call: TRBJ2-4
clone_size: NA
cdr3_nt: TGTGCCAGCAAGACAGGGGACATTCAGTACTTC
cdr3_aa: CASKTGDIQYF

d_call: TRBD1
v_call: TRBV18
j_call: TRBJ1-2
clone_size: NA
cdr3_nt: TGTGCCAGCTCACCAGATCCGGGACAGGTCTATGGCTACACCTTC
cdr3_aa: CASSPDPGQVYGYTF

d_call: NA
v_call: TRBV11-3
j_call: TRBJ1-2
clone_size: NA
cdr3_nt: TGTGCCAGCAGTCTCTACGGAGGGCATGCTAACTATGGCTACACCTTC
cdr3_aa: CASSLYGGHANYGYTF

d_call: TRBD2
v_call: TRBV4-3
j_call: TRBJ2-5
clone_size: NA
cdr3_nt: TGCGCCAGCAGCCAAGAGGCCCGGGGGGAAGAGACCCAGTACTTC
cdr3_aa: CASSQEARGEETQYF

d_call: TRBD2
v_call: TRBV9
j_call: TRBJ2-1
clone_size: NA
cdr3_nt: TGTGCCAGCAACCAACTGACTAGCGGAGGGATTGGGGAGCAGTTCTTC
cdr3_aa: CASNQLTSGGIGEQFF

d_call: NA
v_call: TRBV10-2
j_call: TRBJ2-7
clone_size: NA
cdr3_nt: TGCGCCAGCAGTGAGCCCACCGAGAACGAGCAGTACTTC
cdr3_aa: CASSEPTENEQYF

d_call: NA
v_call: TRBV28
j_call: TRBJ1-3
clone_size: few
cdr3_nt: TGTGCCAGCAGCAAATTTACGCAGGGGAAGGGTGGAAACACCATATATTTT
cdr3_aa: CASSKFTQGKGGNTIYF

d_call: NA
v_call: TRBV29-1
j_call: TRBJ2-7
clone_size: NA
cdr3_nt: TGCAGCGTCAATAGGGGGGCCTACGAGCAGTACTTC
cdr3_aa: CSVNRGAYEQYF

d_call: TRBD2
v_call: TRBV19
j_call: TRBJ2-3
clone_size: NA
cdr3_nt: TGTGCCAGTAGAGACCGCCTAGCGGGAGGCACAGATACGCAGTATTTT
cdr3_aa: CASRDRLAGGTDTQYF

d_call: NA
v_call: TRBV11-2
j_call: TRBJ1-1
clone_size: NA
cdr3_nt: TGTGCCAGCAGCTTAGGGATTGAAACGGAGGCGAGCACTGAAGCTTTCTTT
cdr3_aa: CASSLGIETEASTEAFF

d_call: NA
v_call: TRBV25-1
j_call: TRBJ1-2
clone_size: NA
cdr3_nt: TGTGCCAGCAGTGCCGACAGGAGGCTTGGCTACACCTTC
cdr3_aa: CASSADRRLGYTF

d_call: TRBD1
v_call: TRBV25-1
j_call: TRBJ1-5
clone_size: NA
cdr3_nt: TGTGCCAGCAGTGAGCCGACAGGGCGGAATCAGCCCCAGCATTTT
cdr3_aa: CASSEPTGRNQPQHF